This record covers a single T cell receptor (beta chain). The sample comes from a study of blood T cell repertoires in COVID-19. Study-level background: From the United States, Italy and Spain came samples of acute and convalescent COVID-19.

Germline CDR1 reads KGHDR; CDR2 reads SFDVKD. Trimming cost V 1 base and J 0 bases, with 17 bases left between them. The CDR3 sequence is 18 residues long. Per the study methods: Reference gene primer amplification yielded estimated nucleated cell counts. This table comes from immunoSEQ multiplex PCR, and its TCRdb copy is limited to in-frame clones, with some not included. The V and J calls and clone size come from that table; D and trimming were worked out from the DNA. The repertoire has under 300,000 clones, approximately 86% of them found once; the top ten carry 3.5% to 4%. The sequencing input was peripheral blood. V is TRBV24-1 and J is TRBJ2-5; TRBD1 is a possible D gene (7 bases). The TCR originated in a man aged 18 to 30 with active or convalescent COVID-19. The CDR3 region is CATSDLEGAGGNQETQYF. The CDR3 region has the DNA TGTGCCACCAGTGATTTAGAGGGGGCGGGCGGGAACCAAGAGACCCAGTACTTC.